This T cell receptor (beta chain) was observed in a study of Graves' ophthalmopathy and Graves' hyperthyroidism. Study background: Ahead of any treatment, peripheral blood was obtained at the initial diagnosis.

No donor had other autoimmune disease, uncontrolled infection, pregnancy or lactation. As the template, RNA transcripts were used to amplify TCR beta CDR3 regions. Second-round multiplex PCR followed a first-round RT-PCR using HTBI primers. TCRdb reprocessed the multiplex PCR reads via MiXCR and lists one record per CDR3 protein. The sample consists of around 400,000 distinct CDR3 sequences, under 25% of them appearing once. In its sample, this clonotype was seen many times. Its antigen remains unknown. Notes on the study in general: Blood samples also showed most expanded thyroid clonotypes exceeding 0.001 frequency.

Per germline, CDR1 PRHDT and CDR2 FYEKMQ (reference sequence). V lost 7 bases, J lost 1 base, and 23 bases lay in between. CDR3 length equals 18 residues. This clonotype was sampled from a woman younger than 35 with stable Graves' hyperthyroidism. The sample consisted of peripheral blood. This chain links TRBV13 with TRBJ2-4, with a possible D match to TRBD2 (6 bases). CDR3 sequence reads: CASTVRRDGLSAKNIQYF. The CDR3 DNA reads as TGTGCCAGCACGGTGAGGCGGGATGGGTTATCGGCCAAAAACATTCAGTACTTC.